These T cell receptor beta chains were read from a single sample in a study of OX40 agonist ivuxolimab in advanced cancers. The table came from immunoSEQ multiplex PCR; TCRdb's copy has only in-frame clones and leaves some out. The sample has roughly 67,000 clones; around nine tenths are singletons. The sample consisted of CD4+ or CD8+ T cells sorted from blood, taken in a trial of the OX40 agonist ivuxolimab. All receptors derive from an adult with an advanced solid tumor such as melanoma, head and neck, liver or kidney cancer. The CDR3 runs from the conserved cysteine through the conserved F or W. The D gene is left open where the match is weak.

cdr3_aa,d_call,v_call
CATREEGGSGNTIYF,NA,TRBV10-3
CASRLGRSTEHF,NA,TRBV28
CASSMGTSGGAGEQFF,TRBD2,TRBV4-3
CASSLAGSVILVEKLFF,NA,TRBV5-4
CASSYRDRAYEQYF,TRBD1,TRBV6-5
CASSITISWKSALKNEQFF,NA,TRBV19
CASTTGQWTSGNTIYF,NA,TRBV2
CASSALAGGTDTQYF,TRBD2,TRBV5-1
CASSRNRVLNTEAFF,NA,TRBV6-5
CASSLKLTGELFF,NA,TRBV7-3
CASSLDRQNRGWGTDTQYF,TRBD1,TRBV5-1
CASSLARGAGYEQYF,NA,TRBV7-6
CASSPLRQGDTEAFF,TRBD1,TRBV7-8
CASSLFGGLMLETQYF,NA,TRBV7-8
CASSQKGTSGQSSYNEQFF,TRBD2,TRBV4-1
CASSYTPGQGNTGELFF,TRBD1,TRBV6-8
CASSLKGDTQYF,NA,TRBV7-2
CSVEGIGGGEAFF,NA,TRBV29-1
CASSLEGTQSTLHF,NA,TRBV7-9
CASSLRRLAGDTGELFF,TRBD2,TRBV28
CASSYSTGSGQYF,TRBD1,TRBV6-5
CSVEGLAGGRNSYEQYF,TRBD2,TRBV29-1
CAWSSYRVNQPQHF,NA,TRBV30
CASSVRTGDSPLHF,NA,TRBV9
CASSYSSPEQYF,NA,TRBV6-6
CASRPGSSYNSPLHF,NA,TRBV19
CASSPLSGGDRYEQYF,TRBD2,TRBV18
CASSPDQGDGYTF,NA,TRBV18
CASSTEQGAALSSPLHF,TRBD1,TRBV19
CASSPARDRGTGELFF,TRBD1,TRBV5-4